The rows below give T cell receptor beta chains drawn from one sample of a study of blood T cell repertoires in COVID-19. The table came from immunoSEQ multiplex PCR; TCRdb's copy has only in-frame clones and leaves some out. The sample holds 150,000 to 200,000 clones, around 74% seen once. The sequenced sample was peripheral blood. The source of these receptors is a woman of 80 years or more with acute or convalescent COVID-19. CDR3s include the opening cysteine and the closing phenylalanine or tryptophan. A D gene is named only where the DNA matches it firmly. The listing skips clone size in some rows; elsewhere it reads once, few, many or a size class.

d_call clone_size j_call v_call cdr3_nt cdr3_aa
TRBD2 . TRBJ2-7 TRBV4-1 TGCGCCAGCAGCCAAGATATTAGGACTAGCGATAGCGAGCAGTACTTC CASSQDIRTSDSEQYF
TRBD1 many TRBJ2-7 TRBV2 TGTGCCAGCAGTGAAGGGACAGGGAACTACGAGCAGTACTTC CASSEGTGNYEQYF
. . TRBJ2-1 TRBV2 TGTGCCAGCAGGGCACCGGGACAAGCAGTCAATGAGCAGTTCTTC CASRAPGQAVNEQFF
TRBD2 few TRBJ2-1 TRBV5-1 TGCGCCAGCAGCTTGGCCAGAGCGGGGGTGTCGGGCAATGAGCAGTTCTTC CASSLARAGVSGNEQFF
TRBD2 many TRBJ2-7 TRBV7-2 TGTGCCAGCAGCTTTTCCGGGACTAGCTCCTACGAGCAGTACTTC CASSFSGTSSYEQYF
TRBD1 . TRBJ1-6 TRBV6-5 TGTGCCAGCAGAAACAGACAGGGATTAACACCCCTCCACTTT CASRNRQGLTPLHF
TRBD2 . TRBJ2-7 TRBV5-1 TGCGCCAGCAGTCAGTTAGCGGGAGGCTCCTACGAGCAGTACTTC CASSQLAGGSYEQYF
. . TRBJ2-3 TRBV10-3 TGTGCCATCAGTGAGAAGGCAGGGGGCACAGATACGCAGTATTTT CAISEKAGGTDTQYF
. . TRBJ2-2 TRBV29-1 TGCAGCGTTGACAGGGGAAGCGGGGAGCTGTTTTTT CSVDRGSGELFF
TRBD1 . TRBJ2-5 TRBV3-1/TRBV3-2 TGTGCCAGCAGTCGCGAAACTAGTCCGGGACAGGGATTCCGTGAGACCCAGTACTTC CASSRETSPGQGFRETQYF
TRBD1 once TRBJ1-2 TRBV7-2 TGTGCCAGCAGCTCCCGCACCGGGACAGGGGGGTATGGCTACACCTTC CASSSRTGTGGYGYTF
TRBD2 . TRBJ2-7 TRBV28 TGTGCCAGCAGTTTATATCTAGTGGGGACTAGCGGGGCCGAGCAGTACTTC CASSLYLVGTSGAEQYF
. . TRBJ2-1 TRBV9 TGTGCCAGCAGCTTTACCGGGGACTCCTACAATGAGCAGTTCTTC CASSFTGDSYNEQFF
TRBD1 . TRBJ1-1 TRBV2 TGTGCCAGCAGCTTGTACGGACAGGGAGGAACTGAAGCTTTCTTT CASSLYGQGGTEAFF
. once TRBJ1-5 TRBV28 TGTGCCAGCAGTTCCGACAGTCGTAATCAGCCCCAGCATTTT CASSSDSRNQPQHF
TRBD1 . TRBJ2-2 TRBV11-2 TGTGCCAGCAGCCTACAGGGGGCGACGGGGGAGCTGTTTTTT CASSLQGATGELFF
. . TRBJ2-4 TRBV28 TGTGCCAGCAGTCAGGACAACGCCGATGGGATTCAGTACTTC CASSQDNADGIQYF
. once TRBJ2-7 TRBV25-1 TGTGCCAGCAGTGAATATATTCGGAGGACAGTATTGTACGAGCAGTACTTC CASSEYIRRTVLYEQYF
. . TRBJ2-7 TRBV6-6 TGTGCCAGCAGCTCCAGTGCGGGGGCAGTCGACGAGCAGTACTTC CASSSSAGAVDEQYF
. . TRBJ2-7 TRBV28 TGTGCCAGCAGAACTCCAGGGGCAACCTACGAGCAGTACTTC CASRTPGATYEQYF
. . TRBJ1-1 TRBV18 TGTGCCAGCTCACCGGCCTCTAACACTGAAGCTTTCTTT CASSPASNTEAFF
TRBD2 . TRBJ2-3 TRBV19 TGTGCCAGTAGAGGGGCAGGGTTTGGTAGCGGGGCGCAGTATTTT CASRGAGFGSGAQYF
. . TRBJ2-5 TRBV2 TGTGCCAGCAGTCATCTCGACAGACAAGAGACCCAGTACTTC CASSHLDRQETQYF
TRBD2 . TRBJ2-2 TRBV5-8 TGTGCCAGCAGCTTTACCGGGACTAGCGGCACCGGGGAGCTGTTTTTT CASSFTGTSGTGELFF
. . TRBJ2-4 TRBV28 TGTGCCAGCAGTTTAGCGTTAGCCAAAAACATTCAGTACTTC CASSLALAKNIQYF
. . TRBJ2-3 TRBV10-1 TGCGCCAGCAGTGAGTCCAATCCCGGACAGATATATTTT CASSESNPGQIYF
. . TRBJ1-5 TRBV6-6 TGTGCCAGCAGGTTAGGAGGTCATAGCAATCAGCCCCAGCATTTT CASRLGGHSNQPQHF
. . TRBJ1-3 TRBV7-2 TGTGCCAGCAGCTTAGACAACGTTAGAAACACCATATATTTT CASSLDNVRNTIYF
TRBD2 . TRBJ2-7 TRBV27 TGTGCCAGCAGTCCACCGGGACTAGTCGAGCAGTACTTC CASSPPGLVEQYF
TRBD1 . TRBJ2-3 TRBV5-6 TGTGCCAGCAGAGGCAGAGACAGGGGCGCAGATACGCAGTATTTT CASRGRDRGADTQYF
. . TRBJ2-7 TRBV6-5 TGTGCCAGCAGTCGAGGGTACGAGCAGTACTTC CASSRGYEQYF
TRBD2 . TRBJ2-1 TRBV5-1 TGCGCCAGCAGCTCAGGACTAGCGGGAGGGCCTGGCTACAATGAGCAGTTCTTC CASSSGLAGGPGYNEQFF
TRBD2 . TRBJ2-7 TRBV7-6 TGTGCCAGCAGCGCTTTACTGACTAGCGGGGTAGATCCTTACGAGCAGTACTTC CASSALLTSGVDPYEQYF
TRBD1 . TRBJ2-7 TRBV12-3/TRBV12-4 TGTGCCAGCAGGGACAGGGATGGGAGTGAGCAGTACTTC CASRDRDGSEQYF
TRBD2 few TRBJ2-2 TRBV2 TGTGCCAGCAGTGTGGGACTAGCGGAGAACACCGGGGAGCTGTTTTTT CASSVGLAENTGELFF
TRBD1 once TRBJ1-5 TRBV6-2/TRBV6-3 TGTGCCAGCAGTTCGGGACAGCGCAATCAGCCCCAGCATTTT CASSSGQRNQPQHF
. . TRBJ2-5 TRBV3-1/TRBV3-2 TGTGCCAGCAGCCCAACCTCACGGGAGACCCAGTACTTC CASSPTSRETQYF
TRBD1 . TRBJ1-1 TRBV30 TGTGCCTGGAGTGCGGGGACAGGAGGGGCTTTCTTT CAWSAGTGGAFF
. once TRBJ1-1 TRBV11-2 TGTGCCAGCAGCCAAAGACAGAGGAACACTGAAGCTTTCTTT CASSQRQRNTEAFF
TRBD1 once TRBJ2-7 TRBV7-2 TGTGCCAGCAGCCAGGGGACAGCGAAGACCTACGAGCAGTACTTC CASSQGTAKTYEQYF
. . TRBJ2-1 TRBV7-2 TGTGCCAGCAGCTTAGCGTTGGCAGAAACTATAGTTGGGGCCCATAGTGAGCAGTTCTTC CASSLALAETIVGAHSEQFF
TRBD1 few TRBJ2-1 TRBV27 TGTGCCAGCAGGCCGGGACAGGTCCCCAATGAGCAGTTCTTC CASRPGQVPNEQFF
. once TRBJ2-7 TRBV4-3 TGCGCCAGCAGCCAAGATTTTAGCGGTGGGGCCTACGAGCAGTACTTC CASSQDFSGGAYEQYF
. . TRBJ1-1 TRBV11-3 TGTGCCAGCAGCTTAGTGGCGAACACTGAAGCTTTCTTT CASSLVANTEAFF
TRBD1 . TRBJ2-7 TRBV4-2 TGTGCCAGCAGCTATTCCGGGACAGCCTCCTACGAGCAGTACTTC CASSYSGTASYEQYF
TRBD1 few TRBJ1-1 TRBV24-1 TGTGCCACCAGTGATTCACGACAGGGAATCGCTGAAGCTTTCTTT CATSDSRQGIAEAFF
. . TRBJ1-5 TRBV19 TGTGCCAGTAGCCTCCAGGTATCGGAGCCCCAGCATTTT CASSLQVSEPQHF
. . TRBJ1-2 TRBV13 TGTGCCAGCAGCTTAGGGAGGGTCGGCTACACCTTC CASSLGRVGYTF
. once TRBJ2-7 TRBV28 TGTGCCGCCGCGGGGGCCCTCGATGAGCAGTACTTC CAAAGALDEQYF
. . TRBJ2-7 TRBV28 TGTGCCAGCAGTCTCCCATCCCGGTACGAGCAGTACTTC CASSLPSRYEQYF
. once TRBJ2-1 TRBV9 TGTGCCAGCAGCGTAGGGTTAGCCAATGAGCAGTTCTTC CASSVGLANEQFF
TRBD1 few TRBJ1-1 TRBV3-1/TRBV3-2 TGTGCCAGCAGCCAAGAGTGGACAGGGAGGACTGAAGCTTTCTTT CASSQEWTGRTEAFF
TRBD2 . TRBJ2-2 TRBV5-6 TGTGCCAGCAGCTTGTTCCTAGCGGGAGGGCTTGCCGGGGAGCTGTTTTTT CASSLFLAGGLAGELFF
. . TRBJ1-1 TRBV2 TGTGCCAGCAGCGTCCTCGGGCGGGACACTGAAGCTTTCTTT CASSVLGRDTEAFF
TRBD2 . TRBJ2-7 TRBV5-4 TGTGCCAGCAAACCCGGGACTAGCGTCTACGAGCAGTACTTC CASKPGTSVYEQYF
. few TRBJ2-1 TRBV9 TGTGCCAGCAGCGGGCCGGAGAGCTCCTACAATGAGCAGTTCTTC CASSGPESSYNEQFF
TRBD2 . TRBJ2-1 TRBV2 TGTGCCAGCAGTGAGGGACTAGCGGGAGTTGGAGAGCAGTTCTTC CASSEGLAGVGEQFF
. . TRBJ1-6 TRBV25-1 TGTGCCAGCAGTGAATCGGCGGGGACGAGCTCACCCCTCCACTTT CASSESAGTSSPLHF
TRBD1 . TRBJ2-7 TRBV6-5 TGTGCCAGCAGTTACTCGGGGACAGGGCCCTCTTACGAGCAGTACTTC CASSYSGTGPSYEQYF